Listed below are T cell receptor beta chains from one sample, sequenced in a study of T cell repertoires in cytomegalovirus infection. Via MiXCR, TCRdb re-called the reads, giving one row per CDR3 protein. Of fewer than 850,000 distinct CDR3 sequences listed, 25% to 35% were seen once; the top ten hold around 14%. Their antigens remain unidentified. The sample consisted of cultured CD8+ T cells from PBMCs, taken from culture after CMV antigen stimulation. The receptors stem from a human donor in good health (CMV status not recorded). Some clones in this sample may be carry-over from other donors' samples. CDR3s include the opening cysteine and the closing phenylalanine or tryptophan. The D gene is left open where the match is weak. Size is omitted from some rows. Given values are once, few, many or a class for expanded clones.

CDR3aa,CDR3nt,j_gene,abundance,d_gene,v_gene
CASSQDELANEQYF,TGCGCCAGCAGCCAAGATGAACTAGCCAACGAGCAGTACTTC,TRBJ2-7,.,.,TRBV4-1
CSTKYGQGGTEAFF,TGCAGTACAAAATACGGACAGGGAGGGACTGAAGCTTTCTTT,TRBJ1-1,few,TRBD1,TRBV20-1
CASSPPFRMFGTSGNEQFF,TGTGCCAGCAGCCCCCCATTTCGTATGTTCGGGACTAGCGGGAATGAGCAGTTCTTC,TRBJ2-1,few,TRBD2,TRBV5-6
CASSLFGLPSNEQFF,TGCGCCAGCAGCTTGTTCGGACTACCTTCTAATGAGCAGTTCTTC,TRBJ2-1,.,.,TRBV5-1
CSARTSGGVYNEQFF,TGCAGTGCTAGGACTAGCGGGGGGGTTTACAATGAGCAGTTCTTC,TRBJ2-1,.,TRBD2,TRBV20-1
CASSLSPLATSTDTQYF,TGTGCCAGCAGTTTATCGCCCTTAGCGACCAGCACAGATACGCAGTATTTT,TRBJ2-3,.,.,TRBV27
CASRKVNTEAFF,TGTGCCAGCAGAAAAGTGAACACTGAAGCTTTCTTT,TRBJ1-1,.,.,TRBV6-6
CASSPFLSGELFF,TGTGCCAGCAGCCCCTTTTTGAGCGGGGAGCTGTTTTTT,TRBJ2-2,.,.,TRBV28
CVSTTTRTDTQYF,TGTGTCAGTACCACAACTCGAACAGATACGCAGTATTTT,TRBJ2-3,.,.,TRBV19
CASSVGLLGETQYF,TGTGCCAGTAGTGTGGGACTTCTAGGGGAGACCCAGTACTTC,TRBJ2-5,.,.,TRBV19
CASGLARFEAFF,TGTGCTAGTGGTTTGGCTCGGTTTGAAGCTTTCTTT,TRBJ1-1,few,.,TRBV12-5
CASSLVAGGHEQYF,TGTGCCAGCAGCTTAGTAGCGGGGGGGCACGAGCAGTACTTC,TRBJ2-7,few,TRBD2,TRBV7-8
CASSLDQDWSSYNEQFF,TGTGCCAGCAGCTTAGACCAGGACTGGAGCTCCTACAATGAGCAGTTCTTC,TRBJ2-1,.,.,TRBV7-9
CATSRKRTDTQYF,TGTGCCACCAGCAGAAAACGCACAGATACGCAGTATTTT,TRBJ2-3,.,.,TRBV15
CASSDSTGSGGSRLNEQFF,TGTGCCAGCAGTGACTCGACGGGTAGCGGGGGGTCCAGACTCAATGAGCAGTTCTTC,TRBJ2-1,.,TRBD2,TRBV6-4
CASSQAGGRLDEQFF,TGCGCCAGCAGCCAAGCGGGGGGGCGTTTGGATGAGCAGTTCTTC,TRBJ2-1,.,TRBD2,TRBV4-1
CASSPFLGETQYF,TGTGCCAGCAGCCCCTTTCTAGGAGAGACCCAGTACTTC,TRBJ2-5,.,.,TRBV4-2